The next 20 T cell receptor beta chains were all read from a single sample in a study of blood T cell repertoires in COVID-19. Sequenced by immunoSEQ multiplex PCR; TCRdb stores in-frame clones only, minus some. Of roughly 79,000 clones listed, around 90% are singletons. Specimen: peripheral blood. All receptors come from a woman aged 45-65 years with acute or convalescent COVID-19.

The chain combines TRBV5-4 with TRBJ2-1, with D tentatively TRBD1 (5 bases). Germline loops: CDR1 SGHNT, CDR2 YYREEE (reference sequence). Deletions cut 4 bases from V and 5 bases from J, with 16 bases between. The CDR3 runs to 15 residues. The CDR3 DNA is TGTGCCAGCAGCAAGGGGTCTCGAGGAAACAATGAGCAGTTCTTC. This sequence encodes CASSKGSRGNNEQFF.

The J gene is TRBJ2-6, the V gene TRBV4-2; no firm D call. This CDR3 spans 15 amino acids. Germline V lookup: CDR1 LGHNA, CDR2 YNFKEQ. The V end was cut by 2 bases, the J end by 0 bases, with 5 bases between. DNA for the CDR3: TGTGCCAGCAGCCAAACCAGCTCTGGGGCCAACGTCCTGACTTTC. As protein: CASSQTSSGANVLTF.

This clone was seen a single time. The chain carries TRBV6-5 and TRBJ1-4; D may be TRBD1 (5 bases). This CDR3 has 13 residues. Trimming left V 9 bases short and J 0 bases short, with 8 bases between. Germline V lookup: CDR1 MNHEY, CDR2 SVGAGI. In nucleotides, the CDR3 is TGTGCCAGTAAGGGGACAACTAATGAAAAACTGTTTTTT. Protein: CASKGTTNEKLFF.

This chain's CDR3 is CASSSQGAKGTDTQYF. DNA for the CDR3: TGTGCCAGCAGCTCACAGGGGGCTAAGGGGACAGATACGCAGTATTTT. The chain carries TRBV9 and TRBJ2-3, with 9 bases identical to TRBD1. J was trimmed by 3 bases and V by 4 bases; bases with no gene match: 9. This CDR3 contains 16 residues. Germline CDR1 reads SGDLS; CDR2 reads YYNGEE.

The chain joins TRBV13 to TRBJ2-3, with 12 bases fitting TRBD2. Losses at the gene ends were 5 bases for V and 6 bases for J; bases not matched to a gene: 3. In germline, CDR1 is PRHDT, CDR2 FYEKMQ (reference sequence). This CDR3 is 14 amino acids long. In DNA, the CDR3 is TGTGCCAGCAGCCCGACTAGCGGGGGTGATACGCAGTATTTT. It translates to CASSPTSGGDTQYF.

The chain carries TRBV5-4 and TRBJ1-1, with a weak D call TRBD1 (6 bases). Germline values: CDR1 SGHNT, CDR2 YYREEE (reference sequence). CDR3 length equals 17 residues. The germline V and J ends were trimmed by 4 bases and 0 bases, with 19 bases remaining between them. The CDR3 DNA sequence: TGTGCCAGCAGCCCCCAGTTGGGGGCTGAGATGAACACTGAAGCTTTCTTT. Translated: CASSPQLGAEMNTEAFF.

The CDR3 region is CASSIGGLWTRGETQYF. CDR3 sequence (DNA): TGTGCCAGTAGTATCGGGGGGCTTTGGACTAGGGGGGAGACCCAGTACTTC. The chain employs TRBV19 and TRBJ2-5, with D perhaps TRBD2 (7 bases). Trimming pared 3 bases from V and 5 bases from J, leaving 22 bases between. The germline V gene has CDR1 LNHDA and CDR2 SQIVND (reference sequence). The CDR3 covers 17 residues.

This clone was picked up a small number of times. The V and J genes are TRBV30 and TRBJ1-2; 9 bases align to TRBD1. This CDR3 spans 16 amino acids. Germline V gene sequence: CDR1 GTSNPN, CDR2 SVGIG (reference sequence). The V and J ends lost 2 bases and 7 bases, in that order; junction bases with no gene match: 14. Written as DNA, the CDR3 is TGTGCCTGGAGTACAGGGGGCTCCGGTGGGCCCATTGGCTACACCTTC. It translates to CAWSTGGSGGPIGYTF.

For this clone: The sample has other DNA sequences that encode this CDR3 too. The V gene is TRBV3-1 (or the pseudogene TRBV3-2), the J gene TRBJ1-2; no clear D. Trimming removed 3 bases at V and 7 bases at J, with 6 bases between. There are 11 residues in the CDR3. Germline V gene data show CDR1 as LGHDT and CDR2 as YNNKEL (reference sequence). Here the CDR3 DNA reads TGTGCCAGCAGCCACCCCGGTGGCTACACCTTC. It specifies CASSHPGGYTF.

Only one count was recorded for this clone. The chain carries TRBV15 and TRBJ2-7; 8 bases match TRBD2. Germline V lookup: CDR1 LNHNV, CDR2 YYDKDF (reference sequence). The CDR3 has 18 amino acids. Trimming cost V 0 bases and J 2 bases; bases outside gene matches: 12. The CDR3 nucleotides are TGTGCCACCAGCAGAGATCTTCGGAGGAGCGGGGGCCCCTACGAGCAGTACTTC. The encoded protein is CATSRDLRRSGGPYEQYF.

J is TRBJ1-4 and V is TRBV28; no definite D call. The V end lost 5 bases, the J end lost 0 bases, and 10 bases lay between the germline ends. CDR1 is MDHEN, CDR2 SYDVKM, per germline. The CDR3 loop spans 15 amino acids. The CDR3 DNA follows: TGTGCCAGCAGTGCCGCGGGTGCAACTAATGAAAAACTGTTTTTT. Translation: CASSAAGATNEKLFF.

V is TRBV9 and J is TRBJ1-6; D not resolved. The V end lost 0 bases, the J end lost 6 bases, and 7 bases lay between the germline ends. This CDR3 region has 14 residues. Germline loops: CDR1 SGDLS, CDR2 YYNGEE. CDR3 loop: CASSVGTTNSPLHF. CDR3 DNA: TGTGCCAGCAGCGTAGGTACAACTAATTCACCCCTCCACTTT.

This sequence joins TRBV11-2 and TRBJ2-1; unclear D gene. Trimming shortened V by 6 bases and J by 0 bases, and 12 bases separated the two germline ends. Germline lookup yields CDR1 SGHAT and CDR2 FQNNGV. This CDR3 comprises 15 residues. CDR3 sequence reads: CASRPSRSSYNEQFF. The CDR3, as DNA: TGTGCCAGCAGACCGAGTAGAAGCTCCTACAATGAGCAGTTCTTC. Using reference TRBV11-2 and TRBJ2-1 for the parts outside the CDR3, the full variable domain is EAGVAQSPRYKIIEKRQSVAFWCNPISGHATLYWYQQILGQGPKLLIQFQNNGVVDDSQLPKDRFSAERLKGVDSTLKIQPAKLEDSAVYLCASRPSRSSYNEQFFGPGTRLTVL.

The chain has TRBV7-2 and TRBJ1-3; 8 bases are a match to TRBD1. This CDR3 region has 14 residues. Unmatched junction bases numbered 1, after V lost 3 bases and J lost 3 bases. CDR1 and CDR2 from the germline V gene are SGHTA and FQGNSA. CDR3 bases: TGTGCCAGCAGCTTCAGGGGGCTTGGAAACACCATATATTTT. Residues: CASSFRGLGNTIYF.

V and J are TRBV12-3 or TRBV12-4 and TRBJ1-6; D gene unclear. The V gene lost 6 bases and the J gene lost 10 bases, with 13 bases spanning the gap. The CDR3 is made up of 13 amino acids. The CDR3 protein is CASRPAPGSPLHF. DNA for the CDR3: TGTGCCAGCAGACCGGCCCCAGGATCACCCCTCCACTTT.

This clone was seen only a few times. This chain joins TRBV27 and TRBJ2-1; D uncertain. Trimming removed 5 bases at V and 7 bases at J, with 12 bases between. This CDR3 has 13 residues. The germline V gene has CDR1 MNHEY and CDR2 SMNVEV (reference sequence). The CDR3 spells CASSPSRRNEQFF. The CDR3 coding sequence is TGTGCCAGCAGTCCCAGTAGGCGGAATGAGCAGTTCTTC.

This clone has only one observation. The CDR3 here is CASSLEPDPAGYTF. The CDR3 coding sequence is TGTGCCAGCAGCCTAGAGCCCGATCCCGCTGGCTACACCTTC. The V call is TRBV5-6, the J call TRBJ1-2; no firm D call. Germline CDR1 SGHDT, CDR2 YYEEEE. This CDR3 has 14 amino acids. V was pared by 4 bases and J by 7 bases, with 17 bases between.

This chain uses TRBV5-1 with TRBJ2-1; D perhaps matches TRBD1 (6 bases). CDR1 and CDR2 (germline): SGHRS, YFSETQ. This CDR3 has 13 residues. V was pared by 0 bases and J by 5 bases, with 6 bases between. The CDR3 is CASSLGQDNEQFF. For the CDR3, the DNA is TGCGCCAGCAGCTTGGGACAGGACAATGAGCAGTTCTTC.

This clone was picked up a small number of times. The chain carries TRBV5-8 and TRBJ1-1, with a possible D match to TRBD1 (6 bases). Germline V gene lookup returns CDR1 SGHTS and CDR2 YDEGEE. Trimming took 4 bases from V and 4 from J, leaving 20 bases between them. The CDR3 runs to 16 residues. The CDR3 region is CASSPRGSPETTEAFF. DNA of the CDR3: TGTGCCAGCAGCCCCAGGGGCTCGCCGGAAACCACTGAAGCTTTCTTT. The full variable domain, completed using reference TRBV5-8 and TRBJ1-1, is EAGVTQSPTHLIKTRGQQATLRCSPISGHTSVYWYQQALGLGLQFLLWYDEGEERNRGNFPPRFSGRQFPNYSSELNVNALELEDSALYLCASSPRGSPETTEAFFGQGTRLTVV.

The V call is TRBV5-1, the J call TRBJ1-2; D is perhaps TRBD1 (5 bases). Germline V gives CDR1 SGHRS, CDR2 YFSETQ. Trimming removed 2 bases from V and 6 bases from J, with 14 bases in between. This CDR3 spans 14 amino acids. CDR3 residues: CASSLNPGGDGYTF. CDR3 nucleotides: TGCGCCAGCAGCTTAAACCCGGGGGGGGATGGCTACACCTTC.